The 8 T cell receptor beta chains presented below share a single source sample, sequenced in a study of T-cell reconstitution after alpha-beta-depleted transplantation in children. Molecular barcoding with unique molecular identifiers was used for the TCRbeta library. TCRdb used MiXCR to reprocess the PCR reads, holding one entry per CDR3 protein. The repertoire consists of approximately 650,000 distinct CDR3 sequences, with around 13% occurring once and the leading ten covering 0.79%. The starting material was PBMCs, obtained before TCRalphabeta/CD19-depleted stem cell transplant. The receptor source for this set is a girl aged 2 to 10 with congenital amegakaryocytic thrombocytopenia, due to receive a stem cell transplant.

The chain links TRBV5-6 to TRBJ2-4; D is undetermined. Germline CDR1 SGHDT, CDR2 YYEEEE. This CDR3 contains 12 residues. Between the trimmed V and J ends, which lost 3 bases and 6 bases, there was a span of 7 bases. CDR3 sequence: CASSSAPNIQYF. As DNA, the CDR3 is TGTGCCAGCAGCTCGGCCCCAAACATTCAGTACTTC.

This clonotype was found many times. The CDR3 sequence: CSVVAVSYNEQFF. The CDR3 DNA reads as TGCAGCGTTGTGGCGGTCTCCTACAATGAGCAGTTCTTC. The chain couples TRBV29-1 to TRBJ2-1; D not resolved. The CDR3 totals 13 residues. The germline gives CDR1 SQVTM, CDR2 ANQGSEA. V shed 4 bases and J shed 0 bases, with 7 bases lying between them.

This clonotype occurred many times. The chain uses TRBV20-1 and TRBJ2-1; D is perhaps TRBD2 (6 bases). The CDR3 loop spans 15 amino acids. The V and J ends lost 3 bases and 0 bases respectively, with 12 bases between them. Germline V gene lookup returns CDR1 DFQATT and CDR2 SNEGSKA (reference sequence). The CDR3, as DNA: TGCAGTGCTAGGTTGCACGGGAGCTCCTACAATGAGCAGTTCTTC. Translating gives CSARLHGSSYNEQFF.

The chain combines TRBV20-1 with TRBJ2-1; maybe TRBD2 (5 bases). V lost 5 bases to trimming and J lost 8 bases, with 19 bases between them. The germline CDR1 and CDR2 sequences are DFQATT and SNEGSKA (reference sequence). The CDR3 length is 14 residues. The CDR3 coding sequence is TGCAGTGCTTGCCGGACTCCAGTGTGGTATGAGCAGTTCTTC. Translation: CSACRTPVWYEQFF.

This clonotype was recorded at least ten times. The chain has TRBV20-1 and TRBJ1-1; no clear D gene. Trimming removed 1 base at V and 4 bases at J, with 4 bases between. The CDR3 has 11 residues. From germline, CDR1 is DFQATT and CDR2 SNEGSKA (reference sequence). CDR3 sequence: CSARGGTEAFF. CDR3 DNA sequence: TGCAGTGCTAGAGGGGGCACTGAAGCTTTCTTT.

The table lists this clonotype with a few counts. The chain is built from TRBV6-1 and TRBJ2-2; D gene unclear. Germline lookup yields CDR1 MNHNS and CDR2 SASEGT. This CDR3 region has 17 residues. V was cut by 2 bases and J by 4 bases, with 17 bases left in between. For the CDR3, the DNA is TGTGCCAGCAGTGAAAGAGTTTTGGGCAGCTTCACCGGGGAGCTGTTTTTT. Amino acid sequence: CASSERVLGSFTGELFF.

This clonotype was recorded at least ten times. The chain employs TRBV29-1 and TRBJ2-5; tentatively, D is TRBD2 (5 bases). Germline V CDR1 and CDR2: SQVTM, ANQGSEA. This CDR3 has 11 amino acids. V gave up 6 bases and J gave up 5 bases, with 10 bases separating them. In DNA form, the CDR3 reads TGCAGCGTCGGGATCAGGGAGACCCAGTACTTC. Translation: CSVGIRETQYF.

The chain carries TRBV20-1 and TRBJ1-2; a weak D match, TRBD1 (6 bases). V lost 5 bases and J lost 2, with 15 bases in between. Per the germline V gene, CDR1 is DFQATT and CDR2 is SNEGSKA (reference sequence). This CDR3 region has 14 residues. The CDR3 region is CSAEKAGTNYGYTF. The CDR3 DNA follows: TGCAGTGCTGAGAAGGCCGGGACAAACTATGGCTACACCTTC.